This TCR beta chain was recovered during a study of T cells expressing NK-cell markers. The overall study: Seven sequenced donors out of eight were HCMV-seropositive, one seronegative.

The CDR3 has 15 residues. Per the germline V gene, CDR1 is MNHEY and CDR2 is SMNVEV (reference sequence). About this clonotype: The antigen is unknown.

UMIs accompanied the 5'RACE template switching by which TCR beta cDNA was made. TCRdb reprocessed the 5' RACE reads, with one entry per CDR3 protein and no DNA. Here the sample table reports some 340,000 distinct CDR3 sequences. Overall study findings and caveats: The CD3+CD56-NKG2C+ fraction was also led by these clonotypes in a few donors.

Sequences were obtained from blood T cells: a sorted CD56 or NKG2C T cell subset, CD4+ or CD8+ T cells, or bulk PBMC T cells (not recorded which). The TCR originated in a man aged 18-69 years in good health. The chain is built from TRBV27 and TRBJ2-1; no DNA is available, so the TRBD1 call from TCRdb remains unchecked. The CDR3 sequence: CASSPLGGAYNEQFF.